This T cell receptor (beta chain) stems from a study of technical replicates of blood from a handful of donors. Per the germline V gene, CDR1 is SGHVS and CDR2 is FNYEAQ. Between the trimmed V and J ends, which lost 4 bases and 2 bases, there was a span of 23 bases. CDR3 length: 18 residues. TCRdb's copy holds only in-frame clones and misses some; the assay was immunoSEQ multiplex PCR. Of roughly 71,000 clones detected, around 95% appear once; the ten largest clones hold approximately 0.22%. The clonotype originates from a human donor in good health. The chain links TRBV7-6 to TRBJ1-2, with a possible D match to TRBD1 (6 bases). Material: T cells isolated from PBMCs. The CDR3 DNA reads TGTGCCAGCAGCTCGTACGTTCGCGGACAGACTACCAACTATGGCTACACCTTC. As protein: CASSSYVRGQTTNYGYTF.